The rows below give T cell receptor beta chains drawn from one sample of a study of blood T cell repertoires in COVID-19. Profiling relied on immunoSEQ multiplex PCR, and the TCRdb table lists in-frame clones only, not all of them. The table lists about 36,000 clones, around 80% of them singletons. The specimen sequenced was peripheral blood. These receptors originate from a man aged 55 to 70 with active COVID-19. Both conserved end residues are part of each CDR3. D genes are given only for firm matches. Size values are once, few and many counts, or a class for expanded clones, and some rows have none.

>-|14|TRBV24-1|TRBD1|TRBJ1-2
CATSDKDRVSGYTF
TGTGCCACCAGTGATAAGGACAGGGTATCCGGCTACACCTTC
>-|14|TRBV7-8|-|TRBJ2-7
CASSQGGFAYEQYF
TGTGCCAGCAGCCAGGGGGGGTTTGCCTACGAGCAGTACTTC
>-|13|TRBV29-1|TRBD1|TRBJ2-1
CSAQQGAYNEQFF
TGCAGCGCGCAACAGGGGGCCTACAATGAGCAGTTCTTC
>-|14|TRBV9|-|TRBJ2-7
CASSGTGIGDEQYF
TGTGCCAGCAGCGGCACGGGGATCGGGGACGAGCAGTACTTC
>-|13|TRBV9|-|TRBJ1-2
CASSAGFNYGYTF
TGTGCCAGCAGCGCGGGTTTTAACTATGGCTACACCTTC
>-|15|TRBV6-6|TRBD1|TRBJ1-5
CASLKGGQMNQPQHF
TGTGCCAGCCTGAAGGGGGGACAGATGAATCAGCCCCAGCATTTT
>-|17|TRBV7-4|TRBD2|TRBJ2-5
CASSLPRRGSRKETQYF
TGTGCCAGCAGCCTCCCTAGGCGCGGGAGCAGGAAAGAGACCCAGTACTTC
>-|18|TRBV29-1|TRBD2|TRBJ2-2
CSVESASGSPPNTGELFF
TGCAGCGTTGAATCGGCTAGCGGGAGCCCACCGAACACCGGGGAGCTGTTTTTT
>once|12|TRBV13|-|TRBJ2-3
CASSPSTDTQYF
TGTGCCAGCAGCCCTAGCACAGATACGCAGTATTTT
>-|17|TRBV4-3|TRBD2|TRBJ2-1
CASSQDWREGSYNEQFF
TGCGCCAGCAGCCAAGACTGGCGGGAGGGCTCCTACAATGAGCAGTTCTTC
>-|14|TRBV6-2/TRBV6-3|-|TRBJ2-7
CASSYHQGTYEQYF
TGTGCCAGCAGTTACCACCAGGGGACCTACGAGCAGTACTTC
>-|14|TRBV5-1|-|TRBJ1-1
CASSLAQGQAEAFF
TGCGCCAGCAGCTTGGCCCAGGGGCAGGCTGAAGCTTTCTTT
>few|14|TRBV7-2|TRBD1|TRBJ1-6
CASSPPGQGSPLHF
TGTGCCAGCAGCCCTCCGGGACAGGGGTCACCCCTCCACTTT
>-|15|TRBV19|TRBD2|TRBJ2-3
CASARDGTSGVTQYF
TGTGCCAGTGCTCGAGATGGGACTAGCGGAGTTACGCAGTATTTT
>-|14|TRBV19|TRBD1|TRBJ1-2
CASSTPPGTDGYTF
TGTGCCAGTAGTACCCCCCCCGGGACAGACGGCTACACCTTC
>few|14|TRBV12-5|-|TRBJ1-3
CASGFSGSGNTIYF
TGTGCTAGTGGTTTTTCCGGCTCTGGAAACACCATATATTTT
>-|15|TRBV6-5|-|TRBJ2-1
CASSYSSGPYNEQFF
TGTGCCAGCAGTTACTCGAGCGGACCCTACAATGAGCAGTTCTTC
>-|13|TRBV28|-|TRBJ1-2
CATDSYTNYGYTF
TGTGCCACCGACAGTTATACTAACTATGGCTACACCTTC
>-|13|TRBV30|-|TRBJ1-5
CAWSPQPNQPQHF
TGTGCCTGGAGTCCACAGCCAAATCAGCCCCAGCATTTT
>few|13|TRBV7-2|-|TRBJ2-4
CASSLERGIIQYF
TGTGCCAGCAGCTTAGAAAGGGGAATCATTCAGTACTTC
>-|13|TRBV7-2|-|TRBJ2-1
CASSFGGAREQFF
TGTGCCAGCAGCTTTGGGGGGGCCAGGGAGCAGTTCTTC
>-|18|TRBV25-1|TRBD1|TRBJ1-3
CASSELTGGENSGNTIYF
TGTGCCAGCAGTGAATTGACAGGGGGAGAGAACTCTGGAAACACCATATATTTT
>-|16|TRBV7-8|TRBD2|TRBJ2-1
CASSPTTSGRQNEQFF
TGTGCCAGCAGCCCAACGACTAGCGGGAGGCAGAATGAGCAGTTCTTC
>-|11|TRBV19|-|TRBJ2-1
CASIGGHEQFF
TGTGCCAGTATAGGGGGACATGAGCAGTTCTTC
>-|18|TRBV9|TRBD2|TRBJ2-2
CASSPPLAGGKNTGELFF
TGTGCCAGCAGCCCCCCCCTAGCGGGGGGGAAAAACACCGGGGAGCTGTTTTTT
>-|15|TRBV11-2|-|TRBJ1-4
CASGQTGIANEKLFF
TGTGCCAGCGGCCAAACAGGGATAGCTAATGAAAAACTGTTTTTT
>-|13|TRBV12-3/TRBV12-4|TRBD1|TRBJ2-7
CASSLNRGAEQYF
TGTGCCAGCAGTTTAAACAGGGGCGCCGAGCAGTACTTC
>few|14|TRBV12-5|-|TRBJ2-3
CASGLGLGADTQYF
TGTGCTAGTGGTTTAGGACTCGGCGCAGATACGCAGTATTTT
>-|15|TRBV4-3|-|TRBJ1-3
CASSQDLVSGNTIYF
TGCGCCAGCAGCCAAGATTTAGTCTCTGGAAACACCATATATTTT
>-|17|TRBV6-2/TRBV6-3|TRBD2|TRBJ2-1
CASSWTSGGFSYNEQFF
TGTGCCAGCAGTTGGACTAGCGGGGGGTTCTCCTACAATGAGCAGTTCTTC
>-|14|TRBV20-1|-|TRBJ1-2
CSASHQGKLFGYTF
TGCAGTGCTAGTCACCAGGGGAAACTATTTGGCTACACCTTC
>-|13|TRBV12-3/TRBV12-4|-|TRBJ2-7
CASSLSGIYEQYF
TGTGCCAGCAGTTTGTCGGGAATCTACGAGCAGTACTTC
>-|14|TRBV30|TRBD1|TRBJ2-7
CAWRYGTGSSEQYF
TGTGCCTGGAGATACGGGACAGGTAGTTCCGAGCAGTACTTC
>few|15|TRBV5-6|-|TRBJ1-5
CASSPRREGDQPQHF
TGTGCCAGCAGCCCTCGGAGGGAGGGCGATCAGCCCCAGCATTTT
>-|14|TRBV15|-|TRBJ1-6
CATSKGAFDSPLHF
TGTGCCACCAGTAAAGGGGCGTTTGATTCACCCCTCCACTTT
>-|13|TRBV7-2|TRBD1|TRBJ1-2
CASSLGGGRGYTF
TGTGCCAGCAGCTTAGGAGGGGGCCGTGGCTACACCTTC
>-|14|TRBV7-2|-|TRBJ2-7
CASSLGRQTYEQYF
TGTGCCAGCAGCTTAGGGCGGCAAACCTACGAGCAGTACTTC
>few|13|TRBV7-2|-|TRBJ2-7
CASSSTGRYEQYF
TGTGCCAGCAGCTCGACAGGCCGCTACGAGCAGTACTTC